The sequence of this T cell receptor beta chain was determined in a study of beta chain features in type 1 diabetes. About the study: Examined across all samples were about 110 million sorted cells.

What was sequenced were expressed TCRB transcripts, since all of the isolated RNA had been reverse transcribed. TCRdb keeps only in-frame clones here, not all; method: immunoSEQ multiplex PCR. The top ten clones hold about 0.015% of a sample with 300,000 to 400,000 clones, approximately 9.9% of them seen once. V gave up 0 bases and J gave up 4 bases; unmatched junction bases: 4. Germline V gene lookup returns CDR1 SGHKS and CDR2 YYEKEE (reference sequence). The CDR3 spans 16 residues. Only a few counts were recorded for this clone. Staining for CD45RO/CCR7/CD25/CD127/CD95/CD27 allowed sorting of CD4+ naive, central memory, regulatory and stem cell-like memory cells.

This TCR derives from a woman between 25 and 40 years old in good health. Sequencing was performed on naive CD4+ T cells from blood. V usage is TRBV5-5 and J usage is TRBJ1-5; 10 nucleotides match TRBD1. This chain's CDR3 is CASSLDRTGGNQPQHF. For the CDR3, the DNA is TGTGCCAGCAGCTTGGATAGGACAGGGGGTAATCAGCCCCAGCATTTT.